Below are 32 T cell receptor beta chains sequenced from a single sample in a study of CD8 T cells in ankylosing spondylitis. TCRdb re-called the 5' RACE reads with MiXCR, one entry per CDR3 protein. The repertoire holds roughly 250,000 distinct CDR3 sequences, with 8.6% as singletons. Source material: blood, either unsorted or a sorted T cell fraction (not recorded which). The receptor set was obtained from a male donor with ankylosing spondylitis or in good health (not recorded which).

This clonotype occurred many times. This sequence joins TRBV12-3 or TRBV12-4 and TRBJ1-1, with D possibly TRBD1 on 5 matching bases. The CDR3 has 14 amino acids. The ends were cut back, 3 bases at V and 1 base at J, with 9 bases in the middle. The CDR3 sequence is CASSFWGGNTEAFF. The CDR3 DNA follows: TGTGCCAGCAGTTTCTGGGGGGGGAACACTGAAGCTTTCTTT.

Ten or more counts support this clonotype. The chain recombines TRBV20-1 with TRBJ2-4; D is tentatively TRBD1 or TRBD2 (6 bases each). V dropped 5 bases and J dropped 7 bases, with 21 bases sitting between them. Per the germline V gene, CDR1 is DFQATT and CDR2 is SNEGSKA (reference sequence). The CDR3 is 15 residues long. CDR3 nucleotide sequence: TGCAGTGCTGGGGGCACGGGGGCGCAGGGGAACATTCAGTACTTC. Protein sequence: CSAGGTGAQGNIQYF.

This clonotype was counted ten times or more. V and J are TRBV10-3 and TRBJ2-1; D possibly uses TRBD1 or TRBD2 (5 bases each). The CDR3 has 16 residues. Looked up from germline, CDR1 is ENHRY and CDR2 is SYGVKD. V gave up 3 bases and J gave up 2 bases, with 14 bases separating them. The CDR3 DNA is TGTGCCATCAGTGAAGGGCAGGGTAGCGCCTACAATGAGCAGTTCTTC. Its translation: CAISEGQGSAYNEQFF.

The J gene is TRBJ1-4, the V gene TRBV6-5; no reliable D call. The V end lost 4 bases, the J end lost 6 bases, and 6 bases lay between the germline ends. Per germline, CDR1 MNHEY and CDR2 SVGAGI. The CDR3 spans 12 residues. CDR3 in amino acids: CASSLGDEKLFF. CDR3 bases: TGTGCCAGCAGTTTAGGCGATGAAAAACTGTTTTTT.

The V and J genes are TRBV19 and TRBJ2-5, with 11 bases that match TRBD2. Germline CDR1 and CDR2: LNHDA and SQIVND (reference sequence). The CDR3 covers 15 residues. V shed 6 bases and J 9 bases; nucleotides not matched to a gene: 12. In DNA, the CDR3 is TGTGCCAGTAGCCCAGGACTAGCGGGCGTCGTGCCCCAGTACTTC. The encoded protein is CASSPGLAGVVPQYF. Full variable domain (remainder filled in from reference TRBV19 and TRBJ2-5): DGGITQSPKYLFRKEGQNVTLSCEQNLNHDAMYWYRQDPGQGLRLIYYSQIVNDFQKGDIAEGYSVSREKKESFPLTVTSAQKNPTAFYLCASSPGLAGVVPQYFGPGTRLLVL.

This clonotype has a handful of counts. This chain connects TRBV30 to TRBJ2-2; D uncertain. V dropped 0 bases and J dropped 6 bases, with 5 bases sitting between them. This CDR3 region has 12 residues. The germline V gene encodes CDR1 GTSNPN and CDR2 SVGIG (reference sequence). Written as DNA, the CDR3 is TGTGCCTGGAGTGTAGGCGCCGGGGAGCTGTTTTTT. As protein: CAWSVGAGELFF.

In this sample, this clonotype turned up a few times. V is TRBV12-3 or TRBV12-4 and J is TRBJ2-4; D is perhaps TRBD1 or TRBD2 (5 bases each). This CDR3 spans 13 amino acids. V shed 7 bases and J shed 9 bases, with 16 bases lying between them. CDR3 DNA: TGTGCCAGCACCTCCCGAGGGGCTAGCATTCAGTACTTC. Its protein product is CASTSRGASIQYF.

This clonotype was picked up many times. The chain employs TRBV4-2 and TRBJ1-2; 8 bases map to TRBD1. CDR3 size: 15 residues. Germline assignment: CDR1 LGHNA and CDR2 YNFKEQ. With V trimmed by 0 bases and J by 4 bases, 4 bases remained unmatched. CDR3 amino acids: CASSQDQDRAYGYTF. In DNA, the CDR3 is TGTGCCAGCAGCCAAGATCAGGACAGGGCCTATGGCTACACCTTC.

This clonotype was observed many times. This chain connects TRBV30 to TRBJ2-3; tentative D call: TRBD2 (6 bases). CDR3 length: 15 residues. V lost 4 bases and J lost 0, with 14 bases in between. Germline V CDR1 and CDR2: GTSNPN, SVGIG (reference sequence). The DNA for the CDR3 is TGTGCCTGGACCTGGACTACGGCTAGCACAGATACGCAGTATTTT. This codes for CAWTWTTASTDTQYF.

The chain has TRBV5-5 and TRBJ2-1; no firm D call. Looked up from germline, CDR1 is SGHKS and CDR2 is YYEKEE (reference sequence). V shed 0 bases and J shed 1 base, with 8 bases lying between them. The CDR3 extends over 15 amino acids. DNA for the CDR3: TGTGCCAGCAGCTTGGATCAGTCGTCCTACAATGAGCAGTTCTTC. As protein: CASSLDQSSYNEQFF. Full variable domain (missing parts from reference TRBV5-5 and TRBJ2-1): DAGVTQSPTHLIKTRGQQVTLRCSPISGHKSVSWYQQVLGQGPQFIFQYYEKEERGRGNFPDRFSARQFPNYSSELNVNALLLGDSALYLCASSLDQSSYNEQFFGPGTRLTVL.

This clonotype was seen many times. V is TRBV9 and J is TRBJ2-3, with D possibly called TRBD1 or TRBD2 (5 bases each). Trimming shortened V by 0 bases and J by 2 bases, and 13 bases separated the two germline ends. From germline, CDR1 is SGDLS and CDR2 YYNGEE. The CDR3 totals 16 residues. This chain's CDR3 is CASSVAEGRATDTQYF. In nucleotides, the CDR3 is TGTGCCAGCAGCGTAGCTGAGGGCAGGGCCACAGATACGCAGTATTTT.

This clonotype was counted many times. The V call is TRBV10-3, the J call TRBJ1-2; D is uncertain. The CDR3 extends over 13 amino acids. CDR1 is ENHRY, CDR2 SYGVKD, per germline. The V end lost 0 bases, the J end lost 8 bases, and 10 bases lay between the germline ends. The CDR3 region is CAISESEVEGYTF. CDR3 DNA sequence: TGTGCCATCAGTGAGTCAGAGGTGGAAGGCTACACCTTC.

This clonotype has ten or more counts. The V and J genes are TRBV7-2 and TRBJ2-5, with D unclear. With 2 bases removed from V and 4 bases from J, the gap between germline ends came to 17 bases. In germline, CDR1 is SGHTA, CDR2 FQGNSA. The CDR3 is 16 residues long. CDR3 amino acids: CASSLLLLVPGETQYF. The CDR3 DNA reads as TGTGCCAGCAGCTTACTCCTCCTAGTGCCAGGAGAGACCCAGTACTTC.

The rearrangement links TRBV6-5 to TRBJ1-2, with D perhaps matching TRBD1 (6 bases). This CDR3 has 12 amino acids. Per the germline V gene, CDR1 is MNHEY and CDR2 is SVGAGI. The V and J ends lost 7 bases and 8 bases respectively, with 14 bases between them. CDR3 protein: CASTQGTRGYTF. The CDR3 nucleotides read TGTGCCAGCACCCAGGGGACCCGAGGCTACACCTTC.

This clonotype was recorded at least ten times. The chain uses TRBV29-1 and TRBJ2-7; TRBD2 matches at 8 bases. After removal of 4 bases from V and 1 base from J, the junction contained 9 bases not matched to a gene. Germline CDR1 and CDR2: SQVTM and ANQGSEA. The CDR3 covers 15 residues. This CDR3 is CSVAVAGRLSYEQYF. CDR3 nucleotides: TGCAGCGTTGCGGTAGCGGGAAGGCTTTCCTACGAGCAGTACTTC.

This clonotype was recorded a few times. This sequence joins TRBV6-5 and TRBJ1-2; TRBD1 agrees at 11 bases. Germline CDR1 reads MNHEY; CDR2 reads SVGAGI. The ends lost 0 bases at V and 5 bases at J; junction bases unmatched: 5. The CDR3 spans 16 residues. The CDR3: CASSYSRTGGLYGYTF. In DNA form, the CDR3 reads TGTGCCAGCAGTTACTCGAGGACAGGGGGCTTGTATGGCTACACCTTC.

Turning to this clonotype: Being one base from a much bigger clone, this may be a read error. The chain combines TRBV5-5 with TRBJ2-7, with no clear D. CDR1 and CDR2 (germline): SGHKS, YYEKEE (reference sequence). This CDR3 region has 14 residues. V shed 0 bases and J shed 2 bases, with 9 bases lying between them. DNA of the CDR3: TGTGCCAGCAGCTTGGTTTCGGTTCCCTACGAGCAGTACTTC. Its protein is CASSLVSVPYEQYF.

In its sample, this clonotype was seen many times. J is TRBJ1-6 and V is TRBV12-3 or TRBV12-4, with 7 bases identical to TRBD1. Germline trimming cut 7 bases from V and 4 bases from J; bases unmatched to any gene: 4. This CDR3 has 14 amino acids. The CDR3 loop reads CASNPGQYNSPLHF. Here the CDR3 DNA reads TGTGCCAGCAACCCGGGACAGTATAATTCACCCCTCCACTTT.

This rearrangement joins TRBV12-3 or TRBV12-4 to TRBJ2-7; TRBD1 matches 9 bases. J was trimmed by 2 bases and V by 1 base; bases with no gene match: 3. The length of the CDR3 is 15 residues. The CDR3 here is CASSLEGTGTYEQYF. The CDR3 nucleotides are TGTGCCAGCAGTTTAGAAGGGACAGGGACCTACGAGCAGTACTTC.

This clonotype occurred many times. The chain uses TRBV21-1 and TRBJ2-7. TRBV21-1 is listed as a pseudogene. The CDR3 has 17 amino acids. CDR3 in amino acids: CASSTDRVLRTVREQYF. In nucleotides, the CDR3 is TGTGCCAGCAGCACAGATCGGGTCCTGAGAACGGTACGCGAGCAGTACTTC.

This clonotype has at least ten counts. The chain has TRBV12-3 or TRBV12-4 and TRBJ2-6; D not certain. The length of the CDR3 is 16 residues. With 1 base removed from V and 4 bases from J, the gap between germline ends came to 11 bases. The CDR3 sequence: CASSLDRVDGANVLTF. The CDR3 DNA follows: TGTGCCAGCAGTTTAGATCGGGTCGACGGGGCCAACGTCCTGACTTTC.

This clonotype occurred many times. The genes are TRBV20-1 and TRBJ2-7; TRBD1 aligns across 7 bases. CDR1 and CDR2 (germline): DFQATT, SNEGSKA (reference sequence). V shed 3 bases and J 3 bases; nucleotides not matched to a gene: 17. The CDR3 loop spans 17 amino acids. Here the CDR3 reads CSASAPGQISLGYEQYF. As DNA, the CDR3 is TGCAGTGCTAGCGCACCGGGACAGATATCCCTAGGCTACGAGCAGTACTTC.

This clonotype turned up a few times. The gene calls are TRBV30 and TRBJ2-1; the match to TRBD1 covers 9 bases. The CDR3 has 18 amino acids. The V and J ends lost 3 bases and 8 bases, in that order; junction bases with no gene match: 20. From germline, CDR1 is GTSNPN and CDR2 SVGIG (reference sequence). The CDR3 here is CAWRANLLRDRASHEQFF. The CDR3, as DNA: TGTGCCTGGAGAGCCAACCTTCTCCGGGACAGGGCGTCCCATGAGCAGTTCTTC.

This clonotype has a count of ten or more. The chain is built from TRBV20-1 and TRBJ1-1; unclear D gene. V dropped 6 bases and J dropped 8 bases, with 13 bases sitting between them. This CDR3 spans 11 amino acids. Germline V lookup: CDR1 DFQATT, CDR2 SNEGSKA (reference sequence). For the CDR3, the DNA is TGCAGTGCCCAAAAAGGAGGGGAAGCTTTCTTT. This encodes CSAQKGGEAFF.

This clonotype was picked up a small number of times. The rearrangement joins TRBV19 to TRBJ2-2, with 7 nucleotides matching TRBD2. Germline V gene sequence: CDR1 LNHDA, CDR2 SQIVND (reference sequence). CDR3 length equals 15 residues. Losses at the gene ends were 10 bases for V and 0 bases for J; bases not matched to a gene: 8. CDR3 bases: TGTGCCACTGCGCCTAGCGGAGCGAACACCGGGGAGCTGTTTTTT. Protein product: CATAPSGANTGELFF. Supplemented by reference TRBV19 and TRBJ2-2, the full variable domain reads DGGITQSPKYLFRKEGQNVTLSCEQNLNHDAMYWYRQDPGQGLRLIYYSQIVNDFQKGDIAEGYSVSREKKESFPLTVTSAQKNPTAFYLCATAPSGANTGELFFGEGSRLTVL.

This chain links TRBV21-1 with TRBJ2-2; TRBD1, as called in the table, went unchecked against the DNA. TRBV21-1 represents a pseudogene. This CDR3 is 16 amino acids long. The CDR3 bases are TGTGCCAGCAGTCTATGGATACAGGGGAACACCGGGGAGCTGTTTTTT. Its translation is CASSLWIQGNTGELFF.

This sequence joins TRBV23-1 and TRBJ2-4; TRBD1 matches 7 bases. TRBV23-1 is annotated as an ORF whose role is uncertain. The V and J ends lost 1 base and 7 bases, in that order; junction bases with no gene match: 7. The CDR3 loop spans 15 amino acids. The CDR3 spells CASSQYTGDRNIQYF. The CDR3 region has the DNA TGCGCCAGCAGTCAATACACAGGGGATAGGAACATTCAGTACTTC.

This clonotype was recorded at least ten times. The chain combines TRBV3-1 with TRBJ2-1; TRBD2 matches 7 bases. This CDR3 has 16 residues. From germline, CDR1 is LGHDT and CDR2 YNNKEL (reference sequence). The junction had 6 bases not matched to a gene; V was cut back by 1 base and J by 3 bases. In nucleotides, the CDR3 is TGTGCCAGCAGCCAAGGCCCTCCTAGCGGCTACAATGAGCAGTTCTTC. Translation gives CASSQGPPSGYNEQFF.

This clonotype was seen only a few times. The chain carries TRBV5-1 and TRBJ2-5, with a possible D match to TRBD2 (6 bases). V was pared by 3 bases and J by 5 bases, with 17 bases between. Looked up from germline, CDR1 is SGHRS and CDR2 is YFSETQ. The CDR3 covers 15 residues. CDR3 nucleotide sequence: TGCGCCAGCAGCTCCTCCGGGATAGGAGGGGAGACCCAGTACTTC. Its translation is CASSSSGIGGETQYF.

This clonotype has a count of ten or more. The chain joins TRBV18 to TRBJ2-7; 8 bases line up with TRBD2. Germline V gene lookup returns CDR1 KGHSH and CDR2 LQKENI. With 1 base clipped from V and 2 bases from J, the junction kept 16 bases outside the gene matches. The CDR3 is 19 amino acids. The CDR3 coding sequence is TGTGCCAGCTCACCACAAGAACAAGCAGGGACTAGTGTACCCTACGAGCAGTACTTC. Protein product: CASSPQEQAGTSVPYEQYF.

A few counts support this clonotype. The chain links TRBV30 to TRBJ2-5, with D perhaps TRBD2 (5 bases). The V and J ends lost 8 bases and 5 bases respectively, with 12 bases between them. Germline CDR1 is GTSNPN and CDR2 is SVGIG (reference sequence). The CDR3 runs 11 residues. The CDR3: CAGGRGETQYF. CDR3 in DNA: TGTGCCGGAGGACGCGGGGAGACCCAGTACTTC. The complete variable domain, with remaining parts taken from reference TRBV30 and TRBJ2-5, reads SQTIHQWPATLVQPVGSPLSLECTVEGTSNPNLYWYRQAAGRGLQLLFYSVGIGQISSEVPQNLSASRPQDRQFILSSKKLLLSDSGFYLCAGGRGETQYFGPGTRLLVL.

The gene calls are TRBV18 and TRBJ2-1; TRBD1 is a possible D gene (5 bases). The CDR3 covers 15 residues. The V and J ends lost 3 bases and 7 bases respectively, with 16 bases between them. CDR1 and CDR2 (germline): KGHSH, LQKENI. Here the CDR3 reads CASSPAQGSENEQFF. The CDR3 DNA follows: TGTGCCAGCTCACCGGCCCAGGGATCCGAGAATGAGCAGTTCTTC. The full variable domain, with the rest looked up from reference TRBV18 and TRBJ2-1, is NAGVMQNPRHLVRRRGQEARLRCSPMKGHSHVYWYRQLPEEGLKFMVYLQKENIIDESGMPKERFSAEFPKEGPSILRIQQVVRGDSAAYFCASSPAQGSENEQFFGPGTRLTVL.